These T cell receptor beta chains were read from a single sample in a study of human T cells and chemical hapten exposure. TCRdb reprocessed the RACE reads via MiXCR and lists one record per CDR3 protein. This table has 95,000 to 150,000 distinct CDR3 sequences, roughly 13% appearing once. This specimen consisted of whole blood, obtained in connection with sensitization to the hapten diphenylcyclopropenone (DPC). The receptor set was obtained from a young woman with alopecia areata. Some clones in this sample may be carry-over from other donors' samples. CDR3s include the opening cysteine and the closing phenylalanine or tryptophan.

v_gene,len,j_gene,CDR3aa
TRBV5-4,12,TRBJ2-3,CASGGGTDTQYF
TRBV20-1,12,TRBJ2-7,CSAGTGGHEQYF
TRBV7-2,15,TRBJ2-3,CASRSIRGLTDTQYF
TRBV20-1,13,TRBJ2-1,CSARDPPNGYQFF
TRBV11-2,14,TRBJ1-6,CASSPESGYSPLHF
TRBV3-1,13,TRBJ1-1,CASSQDLGREAFF
TRBV10-3,13,TRBJ2-3,CASLTGPKDTQYF
TRBV20-1,15,TRBJ2-7,CSARASGTGTYEQYF
TRBV14,17,TRBJ2-6,CASSQGAPLSGANVLTF
TRBV7-2,14,TRBJ2-4,CASSLDRGENIQYF
TRBV4-3,15,TRBJ1-6,CASSQAGTENSPLHF
TRBV20-1,12,TRBJ1-2,CSAWTGNYGYTF
TRBV20-1,18,TRBJ2-7,CSARDWGVAGGFSYEQYF
TRBV12-3/TRBV12-4,12,TRBJ2-7,CASRGQSYEQYF
TRBV20-1,11,TRBJ1-1,CSARAGIEAFF
TRBV6-6,13,TRBJ1-5,CASERQEDQPQHF
TRBV4-1,16,TRBJ2-1,CASSQPLAGVLSEQFF
TRBV7-2,15,TRBJ2-2,CASSLGNFGSGELFF
TRBV6-6,16,TRBJ1-5,CASTFLGGNSNQPQHF
TRBV20-1,17,TRBJ2-4,CSASRLAGPKVKNIQYF
TRBV10-3,13,TRBJ1-2,CAIKDSLNYGYTF
TRBV7-8,16,TRBJ2-5,CASSHMPAGGQETQYF
TRBV7-9,16,TRBJ2-7,CASSRRDIQVKYEQYF
TRBV6-6,15,TRBJ2-1,CASSSLAGGNNEQFF
TRBV12-3/TRBV12-4,15,TRBJ1-5,CASSTVGFSNQPQHF
TRBV24-1,19,TRBJ2-6,CATSDPRGTGTSGANVLTF
TRBV2,11,TRBJ2-5,CASRGSETQYF
TRBV11-2,13,TRBJ2-7,CASSLSQDRGKAF
TRBV20-1,12,TRBJ1-5,CSARVGVQPQHF
TRBV7-9,14,TRBJ1-1,CASSLSSGDTEAFF
TRBV9,15,TRBJ1-6,CASSVEGQANSPLHF
TRBV6-6,19,TRBJ2-6,CASSYTRTGGYSGANVLTF
TRBV7-8,15,TRBJ2-1,CANSNSRLVYNEQFF
TRBV4-2,17,TRBJ2-3,CASSQDSDLGILDTQYF
TRBV12-3/TRBV12-4,15,TRBJ2-2,CASRSSLVSPVELFF
TRBV20-1,14,TRBJ2-7,CSATRESAGYEQYF
TRBV28,14,TRBJ2-1,CASSLNNRVKEQFF
TRBV11-2,17,TRBJ2-3,CVSSGLSGGGHTDTQYF
TRBV24-1,15,TRBJ2-2,CATRGTGDLYGELFF
TRBV5-4,13,TRBJ2-5,CASSNRGQETQYF
TRBV21-1,18,TRBJ2-5,CASTILAPGACYQETQYF
TRBV6-5,13,TRBJ2-7,CASRRSRFYEQYF
TRBV6-5,12,TRBJ1-2,CASCRDSYGYTF
TRBV2,17,TRBJ2-3,CASSDLRAQTGTDTQYF
TRBV7-2,16,TRBJ2-3,CASSRQSGTGVDTQYF
TRBV2,15,TRBJ2-2,CASSAGTPNTGELFF
TRBV5-1,15,TRBJ2-3,CASSLVGPDLDTQYF
TRBV18,16,TRBJ1-1,CASSPPPGGADTEAFF
TRBV29-1,13,TRBJ1-4,CSVGDAGHEKLFF
TRBV9,17,TRBJ1-3,CASSVVGGPKPGNTIYF
TRBV7-9,12,TRBJ2-1,CASSETSHEQFF
TRBV30,14,TRBJ2-2,CAWSQGSNTGELFF
TRBV20-1,11,TRBJ1-5,CSASGVQPQHF
TRBV5-1,13,TRBJ2-3,CASGGGGTDTQYF
TRBV3-1,13,TRBJ1-1,CASRNRGQTEAFF